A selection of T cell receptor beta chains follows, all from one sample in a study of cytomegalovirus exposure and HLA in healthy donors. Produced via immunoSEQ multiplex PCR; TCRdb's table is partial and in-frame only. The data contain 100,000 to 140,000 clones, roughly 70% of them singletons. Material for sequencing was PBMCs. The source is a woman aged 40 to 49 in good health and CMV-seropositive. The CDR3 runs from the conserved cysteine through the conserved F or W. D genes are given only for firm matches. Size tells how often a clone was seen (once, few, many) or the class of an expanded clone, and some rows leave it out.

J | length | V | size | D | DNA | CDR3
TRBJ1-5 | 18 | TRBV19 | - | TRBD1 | TGTGCCAGTAGTCCAGCCCCCGGGACAGGGCTTCGCGATCAGCCCCAGCATTTT | CASSPAPGTGLRDQPQHF
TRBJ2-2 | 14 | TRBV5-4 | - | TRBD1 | TGTGCCAGTACCGGGACAGCGAACACCGGGGAGCTGTTTTTT | CASTGTANTGELFF
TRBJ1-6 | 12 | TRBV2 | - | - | TGTGCCAGCACAAGAGATAATTCACCCCTCCACTTT | CASTRDNSPLHF
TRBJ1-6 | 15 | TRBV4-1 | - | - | TGCGCCAGCAGCCAAGACAGGGTCGATACTTCACCCCTCCACTTT | CASSQDRVDTSPLHF
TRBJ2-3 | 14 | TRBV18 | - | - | TGTGCCAGCTCACCACCGGTAGGGGCTGATACGCAGTATTTT | CASSPPVGADTQYF
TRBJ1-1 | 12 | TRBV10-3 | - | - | TGTGCCATCAGTGGGGAGGGAACTGAAGCTTTCTTT | CAISGEGTEAFF
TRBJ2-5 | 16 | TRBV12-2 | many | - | TGTGCAAGTCGCCCGGATGGACTAGCGGGGACAGAGACCCAGTACTTC | CASRPDGLAGTETQYF
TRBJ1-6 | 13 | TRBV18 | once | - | TGTGCCAGCTCACCAGGGCCCTGGGTCCCCCTCCACTTT | CASSPGPWVPLHF
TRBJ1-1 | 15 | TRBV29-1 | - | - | TGCAGCGTTGAAGATGTAGACAGAATGAACACTGAAGCTTTCTTT | CSVEDVDRMNTEAFF
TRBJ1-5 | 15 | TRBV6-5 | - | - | TGTGCCAGCAGTTCCCAGGGGAATAGCAATCAGCCCCAGCATTTT | CASSSQGNSNQPQHF
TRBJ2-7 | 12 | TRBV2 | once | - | TGTGCCAGCACAGGCAGCTCCTACGAGCAGTACTTC | CASTGSSYEQYF
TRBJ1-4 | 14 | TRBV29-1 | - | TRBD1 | TGCAGCGGCTACCCAACAGGGGTGGACGAAAAACTGTTTTTT | CSGYPTGVDEKLFF
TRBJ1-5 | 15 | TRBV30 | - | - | TGTGCCTGGACTTCCAAACAGGGAAGGTATCAGCCCCAGCATTTT | CAWTSKQGRYQPQHF
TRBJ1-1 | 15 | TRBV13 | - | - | TGTGCCAGCAGCCTGCCCGGGACAATGGACACTGAAGCTTTCTTT | CASSLPGTMDTEAFF
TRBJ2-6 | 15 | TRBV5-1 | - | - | TGCGCCAGCAGCTTGGAAGGACTTGGGGCCAACGTCCTGACTTTC | CASSLEGLGANVLTF
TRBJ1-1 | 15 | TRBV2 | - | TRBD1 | TGTGCCAGCACCAAACTGGGACAGGGGAACACTGAAGCTTTCTTT | CASTKLGQGNTEAFF
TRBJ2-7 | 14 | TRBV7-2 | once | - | TGTGCCAGCAGCTTAGCGACGGGAACCTACGAGCAGTACTTC | CASSLATGTYEQYF
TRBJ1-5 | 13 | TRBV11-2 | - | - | TGTGCCAGCAGCCCGCCTAGGCCGGAGCCCCAGCATTTT | CASSPPRPEPQHF
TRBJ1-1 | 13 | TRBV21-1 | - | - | TGTGCCAGCAGCAAGGCAGGGTATACTGAAGCTTTCTTT | CASSKAGYTEAFF
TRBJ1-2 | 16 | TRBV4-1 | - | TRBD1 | TGCGCCAGCAGCCCAAGGCGACAGGGGTCTAACTATGGCTACACCTTC | CASSPRRQGSNYGYTF
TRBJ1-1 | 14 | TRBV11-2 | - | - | TGTGCCAGCAGCCTACAGACGCCGGGAACTGAAGCTTTCTTT | CASSLQTPGTEAFF
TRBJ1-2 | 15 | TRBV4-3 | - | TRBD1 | TGCGCCAGCAGCCAAAGGACAGGGGTCTTCTATGGCTACACCTTC | CASSQRTGVFYGYTF
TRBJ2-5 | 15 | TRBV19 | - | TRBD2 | TGTGCCAGTAGGCTCACTAGCGGGGTACAAGAGACCCAGTACTTC | CASRLTSGVQETQYF
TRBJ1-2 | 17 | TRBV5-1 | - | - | TGCGCCAGCAGCTTGGTTCAGGGCAGGAGAGCTAACTATGGCTACACCTTC | CASSLVQGRRANYGYTF
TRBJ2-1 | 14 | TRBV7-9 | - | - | TGTGCCAGCAGCTTAAGGAGGACAGCCCATGAGCAGTTCTTC | CASSLRRTAHEQFF
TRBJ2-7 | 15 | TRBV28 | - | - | TGTGCCAGCAGCCCCGGAGGGACAGTCAAGAGCGAGCAGTACTTC | CASSPGGTVKSEQYF
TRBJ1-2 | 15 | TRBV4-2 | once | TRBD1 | TGTGCCAGCAGCCAAGTCCTCCAGGGGGACTATGGCTACACCTTC | CASSQVLQGDYGYTF
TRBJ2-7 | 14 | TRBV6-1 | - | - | TGTGCCAGCAGTGTCGGGACACCTTCCTACGAGCAGTACTTC | CASSVGTPSYEQYF
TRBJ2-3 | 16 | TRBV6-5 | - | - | TGTGCCAGCAGTTACTCGGGTTCTACTAGTTTTGATACACAGTATTTT | CASSYSGSTSFDTQYF
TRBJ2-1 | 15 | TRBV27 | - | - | TGTGCCAGTCAACGAGGTGGCAATTCCCTCAGTGAGCAGTTCTTC | CASQRGGNSLSEQFF
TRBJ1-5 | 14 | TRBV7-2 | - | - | TGTGCCACGGGGGGAGGGATCCCCAATCAGCCCCAGCATTTT | CATGGGIPNQPQHF
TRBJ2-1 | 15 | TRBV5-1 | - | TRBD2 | TGCGCCAGCAGCTTTTCGGCGGGGGGTCCCAATGAGCAGTTCTTC | CASSFSAGGPNEQFF
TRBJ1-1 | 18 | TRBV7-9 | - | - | TGTGCCAGCAGCTTAGTAAACCTTATGGGGGCGAGGAACACTGAAGCTTTCTTT | CASSLVNLMGARNTEAFF
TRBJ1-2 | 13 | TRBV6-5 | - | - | TGTGCCAGCAACTCCGGGGGGGCAGGTGGCTACACCTTC | CASNSGGAGGYTF
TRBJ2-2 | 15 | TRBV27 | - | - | TGTGCCAGCAGTTCTTGGGGACAGAACACCGGGGAGCTGTTTTTT | CASSSWGQNTGELFF
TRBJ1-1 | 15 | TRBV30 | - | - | TGTGCCTGCTCCCTGATGGGGGCCTCGAACACTGAAGCTTTCTTT | CACSLMGASNTEAFF
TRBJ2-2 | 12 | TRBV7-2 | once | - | TGTGCCAGCAGCTTAGAGATCAGGGCGCTGTTTTTT | CASSLEIRALFF
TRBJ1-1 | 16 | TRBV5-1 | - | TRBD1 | TGCGCCAGCAGCCGGACCGGGACAGGGGCCCGTGAGACCGCTTTCTTT | CASSRTGTGARETAFF
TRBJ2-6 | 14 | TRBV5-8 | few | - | TGTGCCAGCTGGAGGGGCTCTGGGGCCAACGTCCTGACTTTC | CASWRGSGANVLTF
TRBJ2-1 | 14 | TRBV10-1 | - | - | TGCGCCAGCGCGACAGACAGAACCTACAATGAGCAGTTCTTC | CASATDRTYNEQFF
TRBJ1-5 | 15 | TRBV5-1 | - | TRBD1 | TGCGCCAGCAGCTTGGCTGGGACAGGGGGTCAGCCCCAGCATTTT | CASSLAGTGGQPQHF
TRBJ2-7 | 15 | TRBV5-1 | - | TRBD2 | TGCGCCAGCAGCTTGGGTGGGCTAGCGGGTTACGAGCAGTACTTC | CASSLGGLAGYEQYF
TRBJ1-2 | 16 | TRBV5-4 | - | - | TGTGCCAGCAGCTTGCTTGGTGGCAGGGTAAGGGGAGGCTACACCTTC | CASSLLGGRVRGGYTF
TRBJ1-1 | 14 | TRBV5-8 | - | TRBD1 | TGTGCCAGCAGCTGGGGACAGGTGAACACTGAAGCTTTCTTT | CASSWGQVNTEAFF
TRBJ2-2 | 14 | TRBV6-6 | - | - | TGTGCCACCCCGGATCCCCGCGGCACCGGGGAGCTGTTTTTT | CATPDPRGTGELFF
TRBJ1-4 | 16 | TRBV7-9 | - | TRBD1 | TGTGCCAGCAGTAAAACCGACAGGGGGGGAAATGAAAAACTGTTTTTT | CASSKTDRGGNEKLFF
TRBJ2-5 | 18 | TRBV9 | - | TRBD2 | TGTGCCAGCAGCGTAGCGGTTGTGGGACTAATGGGAGAAGCGACCCAGTACTTC | CASSVAVVGLMGEATQYF
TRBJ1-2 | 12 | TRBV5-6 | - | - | TGTGCCAGCAGCTTCGGGGGGACGGGCTACACCTTC | CASSFGGTGYTF
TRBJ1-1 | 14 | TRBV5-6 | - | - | TGTGCCAGCAGCCCGGGTAGGGGTAACACTGAAGCTTTCTTT | CASSPGRGNTEAFF
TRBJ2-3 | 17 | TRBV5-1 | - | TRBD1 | TGCGCCAGCAGCTTGGGGATCGGACAGGGGGCGACAGATACGCAGTATTTT | CASSLGIGQGATDTQYF
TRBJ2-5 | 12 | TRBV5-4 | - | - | TGTGCCAGCAGCTTTCCCAACCTTAGTCAGTACTTC | CASSFPNLSQYF
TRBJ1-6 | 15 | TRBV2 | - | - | TGTGCCAGCAAACCCAGTTGGGGAGGCAATTCACCCCTCCACTTT | CASKPSWGGNSPLHF
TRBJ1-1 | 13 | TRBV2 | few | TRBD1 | TGTGCCAGCAGTGAACAGGGGGCAACTGAAGCTTTCTTT | CASSEQGATEAFF
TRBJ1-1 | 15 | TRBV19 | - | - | TGTGCCAGTAGTGGCCGCCTTTCCGGGTGGACTGAAGCTTTCTTT | CASSGRLSGWTEAFF
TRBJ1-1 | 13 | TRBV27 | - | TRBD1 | TGTGCCAGCAGAGGGACAGCCACGACTGAAGCTTTCTTT | CASRGTATTEAFF
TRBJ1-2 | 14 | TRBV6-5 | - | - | TGTGCCAGCAGTTACACAGAAGCTAACTATGGCTACACCTTC | CASSYTEANYGYTF
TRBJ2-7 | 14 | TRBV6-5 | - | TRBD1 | TGTGCCACCCGGACAGGGCTGGGGTCGTACGAGCAGTACTTC | CATRTGLGSYEQYF